This T cell receptor beta chain was obtained from a study of T-cell reconstitution after alpha-beta-depleted transplantation in children. This CDR3 has 16 residues. Trimming cost V 0 bases and J 8 bases, with 18 bases left between them. CDR1 and CDR2 (germline): LGHNA, YSLEER. Library preparation (for TCRbeta) was performed with unique molecular identifiers. Via MiXCR, TCRdb re-called the PCR reads, giving one row per CDR3 protein. This sample yields about 500,000 distinct CDR3 sequences, of which about 33% are seen a single time; approximately 2.3% belongs to the top ten. This clonotype was seen a few times.

The sequencing used PBMCs from the stem cell graft donor, collected from the stem cell graft. The chain is built from TRBV4-3 and TRBJ2-3; D is undetermined. The sequence was collected from a human donor who donated a stem cell graft to a child with aplastic anemia. The CDR3 nucleotides are TGCGCCAGCAGCCAAGAACCTAGTAAGATTCCCGTTACGCAGTATTTT. This gives the protein CASSQEPSKIPVTQYF.